Below are 25 T cell receptor beta chains sequenced from a single sample in a study of shared clonotypes between healthy human individuals. TCRdb's table, derived via immunoSEQ multiplex PCR, lists solely in-frame clones and lacks some. The sample has fewer than 600,000 clones; 70% to 80% are singletons. The specimen sequenced was PBMCs. These receptors all stem from a middle-aged woman in good health. Some clones in this sample may be carry-over from other donors' samples.

Of note for this clone: A far larger clone is one base from this, pointing to a likely read error. This specimen includes other DNA sequences encoding the same CDR3. The rearrangement joins TRBV5-4 to TRBJ2-7; D perhaps matches TRBD2 (6 bases). Germline assignment: CDR1 SGHNT and CDR2 YYREEE (reference sequence). Trimming left V 0 bases short and J 5 bases short, with 6 bases between. This CDR3 region has 12 residues. The CDR3 region has the DNA TGTGCCAGCAGCTTGGCGGGGGACGAGCAGTACTTC. It specifies CASSLAGDEQYF.

This clone has at least ten counts. The chain couples TRBV5-8 to TRBJ1-1; D not resolved. Looked up from germline, CDR1 is SGHTS and CDR2 is YDEGEE. The V end was cut by 0 bases, the J end by 0 bases, with 9 bases between. This CDR3 spans 15 amino acids. CDR3 nucleotide sequence: TGTGCCAGCAGCTTGGAAGCCGGGCTGAACACTGAAGCTTTCTTT. Encoded protein: CASSLEAGLNTEAFF.

The chain carries TRBV30 and TRBJ1-1, with a possible D match to TRBD1 (6 bases). The CDR3 extends over 12 amino acids. Trimming pared 2 bases from V and 10 bases from J, leaving 14 bases between. Germline CDR1 GTSNPN, CDR2 SVGIG (reference sequence). The DNA of the CDR3 is TGTGCCTGGAGTCAACCGGGACATATAGCTTTCTTT. Amino acids: CAWSQPGHIAFF.

The rearrangement uses TRBV18 and TRBJ2-5; maybe TRBD1 (5 bases). Germline loops: CDR1 KGHSH, CDR2 LQKENI. Trimming took 6 bases from V and 1 from J, leaving 6 bases between them. This CDR3 region has 12 residues. CDR3: CASSRVQETQYF. In DNA, the CDR3 is TGTGCCAGCTCCAGGGTCCAAGAGACCCAGTACTTC.

About this clone itself: Compared with germline, one end of the junction differs, possibly owing to a read error. The chain joins TRBV10-3 to TRBJ2-5; 14 bases map to TRBD2. CDR1 and CDR2 (germline): ENHRY, SYGVKD. The CDR3 has 15 amino acids. CDR3 in amino acids: CAVRGLAGAGETQYF. Here the CDR3 DNA reads TGTGCCGTCAGGGGACTAGCGGGAGCCGGTGAGACCCAGTACTTC.

The chain recombines TRBV6-5 with TRBJ1-2; TRBD1 aligns across 7 bases. The ends lost 6 bases at V and 4 bases at J; junction bases unmatched: 5. Germline V gives CDR1 MNHEY, CDR2 SVGAGI. The CDR3 is 13 amino acids. Written as DNA, the CDR3 is TGTGCCAGCAGGTCTACAGGGGTCTATGGCTACACCTTC. This codes for CASRSTGVYGYTF.

V gene TRBV6-6 combines with J gene TRBJ2-5; unclear D gene. Looked up from germline, CDR1 is MNHNY and CDR2 is SVGAGI (reference sequence). The CDR3 consists of 15 residues. V shed 4 bases and J shed 2 bases, with 14 bases lying between them. CDR3 in amino acids: CASSFTDLGQETQYF. The CDR3 bases are TGTGCCAGCAGTTTTACGGACCTCGGTCAAGAGACCCAGTACTTC.

This clone came up once. A much larger clone sits a single nucleotide away, making a read error possible. Other DNA sequences of this sample code for an identical CDR3. V is TRBV18 and J is TRBJ2-5, with 9 nucleotides matching TRBD2. V lost 0 bases and J lost 3; bases outside the gene matches: 5. The CDR3 consists of 16 residues. CDR1 and CDR2 (germline): KGHSH, LQKENI. The CDR3 protein is CASSPPGLAGEETQYF. DNA of the CDR3: TGTGCCAGCTCACCACCGGGACTAGCTGGAGAAGAGACCCAGTACTTC.

This clone was found many times. The chain couples TRBV9 to TRBJ2-3; unclear D gene. Trimming left V 0 bases short and J 0 bases short, with 5 bases between. Looked up from germline, CDR1 is SGDLS and CDR2 is YYNGEE. This CDR3 has 14 residues. CDR3 in DNA: TGTGCCAGCAGCGTAGCGATTAGCACAGATACGCAGTATTTT. It is translated as CASSVAISTDTQYF.

The V and J genes are TRBV28 and TRBJ2-5, with 7 bases matching TRBD2. Looked up from germline, CDR1 is MDHEN and CDR2 is SYDVKM. CDR3 length: 13 amino acids. V dropped 6 bases and J dropped 1; count of bases not matched to a gene: 2. The CDR3 sequence: CASSAGVQETQYF. DNA for the CDR3: TGTGCCAGCAGCGCGGGGGTCCAAGAGACCCAGTACTTC.

The chain is built from TRBV19 and TRBJ2-7; 10 positions match TRBD2. V lost 6 bases, J lost 6 bases, and 8 bases stayed unmatched. Per the germline V gene, CDR1 is LNHDA and CDR2 is SQIVND (reference sequence). The CDR3 spans 14 residues. Here the CDR3 reads CASRGLAGATEQYF. The CDR3 DNA follows: TGTGCCAGTAGGGGCCTAGCGGGAGCAACCGAGCAGTACTTC.

The rearrangement joins TRBV6-5 to TRBJ2-7; D might be TRBD1 (6 bases). The CDR3 contains 14 residues. CDR1 and CDR2 (germline): MNHEY, SVGAGI. V was shortened by 5 bases and J by 3 bases, with 14 bases between the two germline ends. The chain's CDR3 is CASSPDRKIYEQYF. The CDR3 DNA follows: TGTGCCAGCAGTCCTGACAGGAAAATCTACGAGCAGTACTTC.

Worth noting for this clone: A read error is the likely source, as a far larger clone sits one nucleotide away. The chain couples TRBV30 to TRBJ1-2; D not resolved. In germline, CDR1 is GTSNPN, CDR2 SVGIG (reference sequence). This CDR3 contains 12 residues. CDR3 sequence reads: CARSRPTYGYTF. For the CDR3, the DNA is TGTGCCCGGAGTCGACCGACCTATGGCTACACCTTC. Looking up the rest from reference TRBV30 and TRBJ1-2 gives the full variable domain: SQTIHQWPATLVQPVGSPLSLECTVEGTSNPNLYWYRQAAGRGLQLLFYSVGIGQISSEVPQNLSASRPQDRQFILSSKKLLLSDSGFYLCARSRPTYGYTFGSGTRLTVV.

The chain links TRBV27 to TRBJ2-1; D not certain. The CDR3 runs to 13 residues. Germline CDR1 and CDR2: MNHEY and SMNVEV (reference sequence). The V end lost 9 bases, the J end lost 1 base, and 10 bases lay between the germline ends. CDR3 coding DNA: TGTGCCAGTCGAGCTAGGTCCTACAATGAGCAGTTCTTC. Translated: CASRARSYNEQFF.

The chain employs TRBV9 and TRBJ1-2, with D possibly being TRBD1 (5 bases). Germline V gives CDR1 SGDLS, CDR2 YYNGEE. The CDR3 covers 16 residues. Trimming removed 0 bases at V and 1 base at J, with 13 bases between. The CDR3 region is CASSVELGPVNYGYTF. Written as DNA, the CDR3 is TGTGCCAGCAGCGTAGAATTGGGACCCGTTAACTATGGCTACACCTTC.

Worth noting for this clone: This likely stems from a read error, as it lies one base from a far larger clone. Different DNA sequences within this sample yield the same CDR3. V is TRBV10-3 and J is TRBJ1-1; D might be TRBD1 (5 bases). The CDR3 extends over 13 amino acids. Per germline, CDR1 ENHRY and CDR2 SYGVKD. CDR3 DNA: TGTGCCATCAGTTCCCGGTCGGACACTGAGGCTTTCTTT. This codes for CAISSRSDTEAFF.

This sequence joins TRBV7-3 and TRBJ2-7, with 9 bases identical to TRBD2. The J call is doubtful: the DNA matches TRBJ2-1 better. Germline assignment: CDR1 SGHTA and CDR2 FQGTGA. The CDR3 extends over 16 amino acids. In nucleotides, the CDR3 is TGTGCCAGCAGCCCAAGGACTAGCGCCTCCTACAATGAGCAGTTCTTC. This codes for CASSPRTSASYNEQFF.

The chain employs TRBV15 and TRBJ1-1; 9 bases match TRBD1. Unmatched junction bases numbered 11, after V lost 5 bases and J lost 4 bases. Germline V gene sequence: CDR1 LNHNV, CDR2 YYDKDF (reference sequence). The CDR3 spans 16 residues. The CDR3 DNA is TGTGCCACCAGCGCCGCCCTTCTGGGACAGGGCACTGAAGCTTTCTTT. Its protein is CATSAALLGQGTEAFF.

The V and J genes are TRBV30 and TRBJ1-3; TRBD1 matches 8 bases. The CDR3 spans 14 residues. Looked up from germline, CDR1 is GTSNPN and CDR2 is SVGIG (reference sequence). V dropped 4 bases and J dropped 2; count of bases not matched to a gene: 4. This CDR3 is CAWTTGQAGNTIYF. DNA for the CDR3: TGTGCCTGGACTACGGGACAGGCTGGAAACACCATATATTTT. Full variable domain (rest looked up from reference TRBV30 and TRBJ1-3): SQTIHQWPATLVQPVGSPLSLECTVEGTSNPNLYWYRQAAGRGLQLLFYSVGIGQISSEVPQNLSASRPQDRQFILSSKKLLLSDSGFYLCAWTTGQAGNTIYFGEGSWLTVV.

The rearrangement joins TRBV5-6 to TRBJ2-7; TRBD1 matches at 7 bases. The CDR3 covers 17 residues. The germline gives CDR1 SGHDT, CDR2 YYEEEE. Losses at the gene ends were 2 bases for V and 4 bases for J; bases not matched to a gene: 15. CDR3 protein: CASSLGQDRTFTYEQYF. The CDR3 DNA sequence: TGTGCCAGCAGCTTAGGACAGGACCGTACCTTTACATACGAGCAGTACTTC.

In this sample, this clone turned up a few times. The J gene is TRBJ2-5, the V gene TRBV5-1, with TRBD2 matching 8 bases. The J call may be faulty, since TRBJ2-7 better matches the DNA end. Germline V gene lookup returns CDR1 SGHRS and CDR2 YFSETQ. The CDR3 runs 15 residues. The CDR3, as DNA: TGCGCCAGCAGCTTAGGTAGCGGGATTTCCTACGAGCAGTACTTC. It translates to CASSLGSGISYEQYF.

The rearrangement uses TRBV18 and TRBJ2-2, with 8 bases aligning to TRBD1. Germline loops: CDR1 KGHSH, CDR2 LQKENI. The CDR3 is 15 residues long. The junction had 6 bases not matched to a gene; V was cut back by 3 bases and J by 6 bases. DNA for the CDR3: TGTGCCAGCTCACCCGACGCAGGGGGCTCCGGGGAGCTGTTTTTT. Protein product: CASSPDAGGSGELFF.

The chain links TRBV19 to TRBJ1-5, with D possibly being TRBD1 (6 bases). The V and J ends lost 1 base and 7 bases respectively, with 11 bases between them. This CDR3 is built from 14 residues. Germline CDR1 reads LNHDA; CDR2 reads SQIVND (reference sequence). CDR3 region: CASSIGRGGQPQHF. The CDR3 coding sequence is TGTGCCAGTAGTATAGGCAGGGGTGGACAGCCCCAGCATTTT. Variable domain in full (rest from reference TRBV19 and TRBJ1-5): DGGITQSPKYLFRKEGQNVTLSCEQNLNHDAMYWYRQDPGQGLRLIYYSQIVNDFQKGDIAEGYSVSREKKESFPLTVTSAQKNPTAFYLCASSIGRGGQPQHFGDGTRLSIL.

This chain connects TRBV6-5 to TRBJ1-4; D is possibly TRBD1 (5 bases). V dropped 4 bases and J dropped 4 bases, with 13 bases sitting between them. CDR1 and CDR2 from the germline V gene are MNHEY and SVGAGI. The CDR3 length is 15 residues. This CDR3 reads CASSSSRQGNEKLFF. The CDR3 bases are TGTGCCAGCAGTTCGTCTCGGCAGGGTAATGAAAAACTGTTTTTT.

This rearrangement joins TRBV29-1 to TRBJ2-1; 15 bases map to TRBD2. CDR3 length: 14 amino acids. Germline CDR1 and CDR2: SQVTM and ANQGSEA. With V trimmed by 6 bases and J by 8 bases, 5 bases remained unmatched. The CDR3 is CSVRTSGRADEQFF. The CDR3 nucleotides read TGCAGCGTGCGGACTAGCGGGAGGGCCGATGAGCAGTTCTTC.